This T cell receptor (beta chain) was obtained from a study of human T cells and chemical hapten exposure. The V end was cut by 3 bases, the J end by 2 bases, with 13 bases between. This CDR3 comprises 15 residues. The germline CDR1 and CDR2 sequences are MDHEN and SYDVKM. In the case of this clonotype: The target antigen is unknown.

The time point was: patch test 2, 6 weeks after DPC sensitization. Treatment defined: therapeutic diphenylcyclopropenone sensitization with weekly scalp DPC. TCRdb redid the calling of the RACE reads with MiXCR, one entry per CDR3 protein. The table shows approximately 350,000 distinct CDR3 sequences, with more than 5% occurring only once. Points from the study as a whole: Those TCRs sitting above 1 in 1000 frequency stayed the same with DPC sensitization.

The specimen comprised whole blood, sampled in connection with sensitization to the hapten diphenylcyclopropenone (DPC). This clonotype was sampled from a young woman with alopecia areata. Some clones in this sample may be carry-over from other donors' samples. The V and J genes are TRBV28 and TRBJ2-5; maybe TRBD1 (6 bases). The CDR3: CASSLIGQTQETQYF. The CDR3 bases are TGTGCCAGCAGTTTGATTGGACAGACACAAGAGACCCAGTACTTC.